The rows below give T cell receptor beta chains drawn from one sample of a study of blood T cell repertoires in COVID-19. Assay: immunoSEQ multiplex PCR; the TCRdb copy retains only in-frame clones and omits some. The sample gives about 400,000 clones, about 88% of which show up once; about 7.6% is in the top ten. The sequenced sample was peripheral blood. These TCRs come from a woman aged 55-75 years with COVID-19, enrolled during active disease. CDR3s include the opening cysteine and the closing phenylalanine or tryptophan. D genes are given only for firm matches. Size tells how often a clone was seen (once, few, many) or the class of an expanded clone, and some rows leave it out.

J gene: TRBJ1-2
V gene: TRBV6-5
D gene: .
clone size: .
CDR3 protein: CASTPGGGYYGYTF
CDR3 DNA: TGTGCCAGCACCCCCGGCGGGGGCTACTATGGCTACACCTTC

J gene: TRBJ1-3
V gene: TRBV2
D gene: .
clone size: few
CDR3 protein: CASNAVEPGNTIYF
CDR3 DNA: TGTGCCAGCAACGCGGTCGAGCCTGGAAACACCATATATTTT

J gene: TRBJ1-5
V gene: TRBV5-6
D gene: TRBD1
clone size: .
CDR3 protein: CASSSYNRGQPQHF
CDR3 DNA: TGTGCCAGCAGCTCATACAACAGGGGCCAGCCCCAGCATTTT

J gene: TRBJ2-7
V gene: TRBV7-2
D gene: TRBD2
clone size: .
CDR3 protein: CASSTTSGGSYEQYF
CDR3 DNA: TGTGCCAGCAGCACCACTAGCGGGGGTTCCTACGAGCAGTACTTC

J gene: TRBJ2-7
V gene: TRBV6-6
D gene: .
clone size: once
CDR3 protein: CASRTGTGGYEQYF
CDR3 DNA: TGTGCCAGCAGGACCGGGACTGGGGGATACGAGCAGTACTTC

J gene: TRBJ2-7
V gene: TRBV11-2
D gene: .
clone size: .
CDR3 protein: CASSLEWGQNYEQYF
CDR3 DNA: TGTGCCAGCAGCTTAGAGTGGGGGCAGAACTACGAGCAGTACTTC

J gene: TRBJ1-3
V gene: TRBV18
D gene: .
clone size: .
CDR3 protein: CASSPKVDGTGASGNTIYF
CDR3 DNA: TGTGCCAGCTCACCCAAAGTCGACGGGACGGGAGCCTCTGGAAACACCATATATTTT

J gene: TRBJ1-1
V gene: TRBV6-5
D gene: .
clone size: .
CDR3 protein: CASSRQMNTEAFF
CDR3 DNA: TGTGCCAGCAGTAGACAGATGAACACTGAAGCTTTCTTT

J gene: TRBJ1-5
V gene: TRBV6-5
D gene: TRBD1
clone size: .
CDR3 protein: CASSYSTGGDQPQHF
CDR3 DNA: TGTGCCAGCAGTTACTCGACAGGGGGGGATCAGCCCCAGCATTTT

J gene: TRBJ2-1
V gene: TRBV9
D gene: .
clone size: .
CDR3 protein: CASSAPTGDSGNEQFF
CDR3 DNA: TGTGCCAGCAGCGCCCCGACTGGAGATTCTGGTAATGAGCAGTTCTTC

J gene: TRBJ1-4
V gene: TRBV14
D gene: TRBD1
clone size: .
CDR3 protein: CASSQYRGVNEKLFF
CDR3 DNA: TGTGCCAGCAGCCAGTACAGGGGGGTCAATGAAAAACTGTTTTTT

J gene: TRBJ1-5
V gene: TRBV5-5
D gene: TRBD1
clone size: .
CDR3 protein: CASSLGGQRNQPQHF
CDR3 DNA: TGTGCCAGCAGCTTGGGGGGACAGAGAAATCAGCCCCAGCATTTT

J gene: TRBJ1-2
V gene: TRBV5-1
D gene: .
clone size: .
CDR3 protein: CASSAGTDYGYTF
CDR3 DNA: TGCGCCAGCAGCGCGGGGACTGACTATGGCTACACCTTC

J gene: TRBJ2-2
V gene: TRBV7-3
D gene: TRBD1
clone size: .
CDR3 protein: CASSLKPPDRATGELFF
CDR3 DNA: TGTGCCAGCAGCTTAAAGCCCCCGGACAGGGCCACCGGGGAGCTGTTTTTT

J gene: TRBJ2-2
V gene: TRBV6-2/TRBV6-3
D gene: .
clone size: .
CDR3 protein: CASSQTGNTGELFF
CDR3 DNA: TGTGCCAGCAGTCAAACAGGGAACACCGGGGAGCTGTTTTTT

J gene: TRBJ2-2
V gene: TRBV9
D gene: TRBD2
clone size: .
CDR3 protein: CASSVTSGVNTGELFF
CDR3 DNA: TGTGCCAGCAGCGTTACTAGCGGGGTGAACACCGGGGAGCTGTTTTTT

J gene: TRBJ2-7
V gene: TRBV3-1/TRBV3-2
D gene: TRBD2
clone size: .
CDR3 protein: CASSRLAGVYYEQYF
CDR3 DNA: TGTGCCAGCAGCCGTCTAGCGGGGGTTTACTACGAGCAGTACTTC

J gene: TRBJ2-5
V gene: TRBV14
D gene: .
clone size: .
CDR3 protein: CASSQGLYPFGTQYF
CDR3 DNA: TGTGCCAGCAGCCAAGGACTATACCCGTTCGGGACCCAGTACTTC

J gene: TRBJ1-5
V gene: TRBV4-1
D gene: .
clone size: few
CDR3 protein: CASSQDFSPSNQPQHF
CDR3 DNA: TGCGCCAGCAGCCAAGATTTCAGTCCCTCCAATCAGCCCCAGCATTTT